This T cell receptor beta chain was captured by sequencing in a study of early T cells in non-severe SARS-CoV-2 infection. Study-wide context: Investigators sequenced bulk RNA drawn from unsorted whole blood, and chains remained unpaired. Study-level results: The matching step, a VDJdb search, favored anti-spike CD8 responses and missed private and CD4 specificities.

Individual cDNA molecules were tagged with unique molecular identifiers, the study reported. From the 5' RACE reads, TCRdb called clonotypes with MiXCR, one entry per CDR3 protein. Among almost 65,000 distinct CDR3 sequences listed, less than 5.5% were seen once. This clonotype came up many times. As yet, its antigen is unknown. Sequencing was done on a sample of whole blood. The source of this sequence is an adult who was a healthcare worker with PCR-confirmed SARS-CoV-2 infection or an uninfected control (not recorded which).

The DNA of the CDR3 is TGTGCCAGCAGCGGACGTCTGGCGGGGGGGAACAATGAGCAGTTCTTC. This gives the protein CASSGRLAGGNNEQFF. The chain couples TRBV6-6 to TRBJ2-1, with 9 bases matching TRBD2. The germline gives CDR1 MNHNY, CDR2 SVGAGI (reference sequence). This CDR3 region has 16 residues. J lost 5 bases, V lost 6 bases, and 11 bases had no gene match.